Listed below are T cell receptor beta chains from one sample, sequenced in a study of blood T cell repertoires in COVID-19. Only in-frame clones appear in the TCRdb table, and some are missing; sequencing was by immunoSEQ multiplex PCR. The repertoire has about 170,000 clones, 84% of them found once; the top ten carry around 13%. Sequenced: peripheral blood. Receptors were obtained from a woman aged 70-85 years with COVID-19, enrolled during active disease. CDR3s include the opening cysteine and the closing phenylalanine or tryptophan. A D gene is named only where the DNA matches it firmly. Expanded clones are given a class, and other clones once, few, many or no size at all.

D gene	V gene	J gene	clone size	CDR3 DNA	CDR3 protein
TRBD1	TRBV30	TRBJ2-2	once	TGTGCCTGGAGTGTGACAGGGGCGAACACCGGGGAGCTGTTTTTT	CAWSVTGANTGELFF
TRBD1	TRBV12-3/TRBV12-4	TRBJ1-1	few	TGTGCCAGCAGCCCGGACAGGGGGAGTGAAGCTTTCTTT	CASSPDRGSEAFF
TRBD2	TRBV10-1	TRBJ2-7	.	TGCGCCAGCTCCGGACTAGCGGAGTTATACGAGCAGTACTTC	CASSGLAELYEQYF
.	TRBV6-5	TRBJ1-2	.	TGTGCCAGCAGCCTCCGGGGGGCGAACTATGGCTACACCTTC	CASSLRGANYGYTF
.	TRBV27	TRBJ1-4	few	TGTGCCAGCAGTTTCCGGACACATGAAAAACTGTTTTTT	CASSFRTHEKLFF
.	TRBV18	TRBJ1-4	many	TGTGCCAGCTCGACGGCGGGGGCTGGCACTAATGAAAAACTGTTTTTT	CASSTAGAGTNEKLFF
TRBD1	TRBV28	TRBJ2-2	.	TGTGCCACTGGGACAGGGAACACCGGGGAGCTGTTTTTT	CATGTGNTGELFF
.	TRBV30	TRBJ1-5	many	TGTGCCTGGAGTGTATACAGGGTCAATCAGCCCCAGCATTTT	CAWSVYRVNQPQHF
.	TRBV24-1	TRBJ1-1	few	TGTGCCACCAGTGCCGGTATGAACACTGAAGCTTTCTTT	CATSAGMNTEAFF
TRBD2	TRBV3-1/TRBV3-2	TRBJ2-1	.	TGTGCCAGCAGACCCGGGGGGACTGCCTACAATGAGCAGTTCTTC	CASRPGGTAYNEQFF
TRBD2	TRBV5-1	TRBJ2-2	.	TGCGCCAGCGGGACTAGCGGGAGTTTGATCGGGGAGCTGTTTTTT	CASGTSGSLIGELFF
.	TRBV27	TRBJ2-2	once	TGTGCCAGCAGGGAGACCCTATTGCCCGGGGAGCTGTTTTTT	CASRETLLPGELFF
.	TRBV5-1	TRBJ2-5	.	TGCGCCAGCAGCTCACGGGTCCCGGACGCCGGGGGGACCCAGTACTTC	CASSSRVPDAGGTQYF
.	TRBV2	TRBJ2-7	.	TGTGCCAGCAGTGTAGACTACGAGCAGTACTTC	CASSVDYEQYF
TRBD2	TRBV25-1	TRBJ2-7	.	TGTGCCAGCAATTTAGCGGGGGGCTACGAGCAGTACTTC	CASNLAGGYEQYF
TRBD2	TRBV7-6	TRBJ2-7	.	TGTGCCAGCAGCTCTAGAAACGGACTAGCGGGCGAGCAGTACTTC	CASSSRNGLAGEQYF
.	TRBV20-1	TRBJ2-1	.	TGCAGTGCTAGTCCCCAGTACAAGCAGTTCTTC	CSASPQYKQFF
TRBD2	TRBV5-8	TRBJ2-1	.	TGTGCCAGCACCAAAACGGGGACTAGCGGGATCGATGAGCAGTTCTTC	CASTKTGTSGIDEQFF
.	TRBV28	TRBJ2-5	once	TGTGCCAGCAGTCCCCGGGTGGGAGTCCAAGAGACCCAGTACTTC	CASSPRVGVQETQYF
TRBD1	TRBV19	TRBJ2-6	.	TGTGCCAGTAGTATATTAATGGAGACAGGGGGCGCCGCTGGGGCCAACGTCCTGACTTTC	CASSILMETGGAAGANVLTF
.	TRBV4-1	TRBJ2-3	.	TGCGCCAGCAGCAGACAACTCAAGGTAGATACGCAGTATTTT	CASSRQLKVDTQYF
.	TRBV5-4	TRBJ2-3	.	TGTGCCAGCAGCTCACAGAGCACAGATACGCAGTATTTT	CASSSQSTDTQYF
TRBD2	TRBV6-2/TRBV6-3	TRBJ2-5	.	TGTGCCAGCAGTTATGGCGGGGGGCAAGAGACCCAGTACTTC	CASSYGGGQETQYF
TRBD1	TRBV11-2	TRBJ2-7	.	TGTGCCAGCAGCCCACGACAGGGCGCCTACGAGCAGTACTTC	CASSPRQGAYEQYF
.	TRBV2	TRBJ1-2	.	TGTGCCAGCAGTCCCTTGGCCGACTATGGCTACACCTTC	CASSPLADYGYTF
TRBD1	TRBV10-1	TRBJ2-1	.	TGCGCCAGCAGTCCCGGGTGGGGCGTGTCAGGGGGCATCAATGAGCAGTTCTTC	CASSPGWGVSGGINEQFF
.	TRBV7-2	TRBJ1-6	few	TGTGCCAGCAGCTTAGTCTGGGCGGGGACGAATTCACCCCTCCACTTT	CASSLVWAGTNSPLHF
.	TRBV5-6	TRBJ2-7	few	TGTGCCAGCAGCCAAATTAGCGTTTCCTACGAGCAGTACTTC	CASSQISVSYEQYF
.	TRBV30	TRBJ1-3	.	TGTGCCTGGAGTGTACAGTCTGGAAACACCATATATTTT	CAWSVQSGNTIYF
.	TRBV14	TRBJ1-2	.	TGTGCCAGCAGCCGTTCCACCGGGACAGGCTACACCTTC	CASSRSTGTGYTF
TRBD1	TRBV5-6	TRBJ1-6	few	TGTGCCAGCAGCTCGCGCTCAGGGGGGCGAGGCTGGAGTTCACCCCTCCACTTT	CASSSRSGGRGWSSPLHF
.	TRBV3-1/TRBV3-2	TRBJ1-4	once	TGTGCCAGCAGCCAAGCCGGGGAGGGCCGCAATGAAAAACTGTTTTTT	CASSQAGEGRNEKLFF
.	TRBV27	TRBJ1-1	.	TGTGCCAGCAGACTACAGGGAACGAACACTGAAGCTTTCTTT	CASRLQGTNTEAFF
.	TRBV19	TRBJ1-1	.	TGTGCCAGTAGAAACCAGGGGAACACTGAAGCTTTCTTT	CASRNQGNTEAFF
.	TRBV10-2	TRBJ1-6	.	TGCGCCAGCAATAGAGGGATCGGTAATTCACCCCTCCACTTT	CASNRGIGNSPLHF